This T cell receptor (beta chain) originates from a study of shared clonotypes between healthy human individuals. Whole-study results and caveats: Non-shared clonotypes displayed generation probabilities falling below those of clonotypes present in all four donors.

CD45RO-negative CD8 cells positively selected for CCR7 made up the naive population, which excluded terminally differentiated effector memory CD45RA+ cells. Measured with immunoSEQ multiplex PCR; TCRdb has only the in-frame clones, and not every one. The table has 2 million to 2.5 million clones, less than 95% seen once. Concerning this clone: Antigen unknown.

Germline values: CDR1 MNHNY, CDR2 SVGAGI (reference sequence). V shed 2 bases, J shed 4 bases, and the junction held 5 bases outside the gene matches. The CDR3 spans 14 residues. The source material was naive CD8+ T cells sorted from blood. This TCR was recovered from a man between 18 and 35 years old in good health. The genes are TRBV6-6 and TRBJ2-7; 7 bases align to TRBD1. The CDR3 protein is CASSYPGQLYEQYF. DNA for the CDR3: TGTGCCAGCAGTTACCCGGGACAGCTGTACGAGCAGTACTTC.